This TCR beta chain emerged from a study of blood T cell repertoires in COVID-19 (dated by TCRdb to about 2020). Regarding the complete study: Samples from collaborators originated in the United States, Italy and Spain and spanned both the acute and convalescent phases of COVID-19. The prospective study material was composed of cDNA or gDNA derived from T cells, B-cell-depleted T cells, or PBMCs. Subjects who had been exposed to COVID-19, were actively infected with it, or had recovered from it provided the deeply sampled blood TCRbeta repertoires that made up the dataset. A freely available public database, intended as a resource for researchers studying the immune response to SARS-CoV-2, is where the repertoires were released. Samples were obtained from the ongoing ImmuneRACE study (first 160 participants) and from over 1,000 subjects provided by 6 global collaborators. Nearly every sample came with metadata listing a de-identified subject ID, COVID-19 status, age in years and sex. Where HLA class I and class II types were available, the types were taken from metadata supplied by the sample provider, not from assay-based typing.

V is pared back by 1 base and J by 4 bases, with 8 bases lying between the germline termini. The CDR3 measures 14 amino acids from cysteine to phenylalanine. Only the CDR3 part of the read is kept: 42 bases, read in frame from the first base. In the germline V gene, CDR1 corresponds to MGHRA and CDR2 to YSYEKL. At one collaborating source in Seattle, patients were enrolled during active infection and were followed longitudinally through the course of disease. The collaborating institutions used their own protocols to collect whole blood in K2EDTA tubes. For TCRbeta analysis, collaborators shipped samples in one of three forms: frozen whole blood, isolated PBMCs, or DNA extracted from either of those sample types. Results the study describes overall, beyond this receptor: The quantity of clinical and demographic metadata differed by source and by participant and was supplied without curation.

The immunoSEQ Assay, a bias-controlled multiplex PCR, was used to amplify TCRbeta CDR3 regions from genomic DNA. For the original study's pipeline: The number of nucleated cells in each sample was estimated from the amplification of reference gene primers within the assay. Sequence reads were collapsed and filtered to measure the absolute abundance of every unique TCRbeta CDR3 rearrangement. For each sample, productive Simpson clonality was calculated by taking the square root of Simpson's diversity index across productive rearrangements. Sourced from immuneACCESS, this table was stored by TCRdb with only in-frame sequences that have V and J called. A share of the clones is absent; for the studies checked, an unresolved V gene accounts for under half, and the remainder has no known explanation. The V and J calls and clone size are taken from that table; D and trimming were inferred from the DNA. The sample table holds a few hundred thousand clones, of which 90% were seen once. Jointly, the top ten make up approximately 6.8% of the sample.

A note on this clone: What antigen it recognizes has not been identified. Base qualities were left out, and no much larger clone turns up one base away.

The V and J genes are TRBV4-1 and TRBJ1-5; the D gene cannot be resolved reliably. Specimen: peripheral blood. This TCR derives from a woman in her twenties or thirties with COVID-19, enrolled during active disease. The CDR3: CASSQGRENQPQHF. The DNA sequence is as follows: TGCGCCAGCAGCCAAGGCCGGGAAAATCAGCCCCAGCATTTT.